Below are 20 T cell receptor beta chains sequenced from a single sample in a study of identical twins. TCRdb re-analysed the 5' RACE reads in MiXCR, keeping a single row per CDR3 protein. The sample holds about 250,000 distinct CDR3 sequences, about 8% seen once. The same data also contributed to another study, on yellow fever vaccine responses in identical twins.

The sequenced sample consisted of CD8+ T cells sorted from blood. These receptors were taken from a woman between 18 and 30 years old in good health.

This clonotype has more than one count but fewer than ten. V is TRBV21-1 and J is TRBJ2-7; TRBD1, as called in the table, went unchecked against the DNA. TRBV21-1 is annotated as a pseudogene. The length of the CDR3 is 15 residues. DNA of the CDR3: TGTGCCAGCAGCAGCCAGGGGGTGAACTCCTACGAGCAGTACTTC. This encodes CASSSQGVNSYEQYF.

Ten or more counts support this clonotype. CDR3: CASSPTGSQYF. In nucleotides, the CDR3 is TGTGCCAGCAGCCCGACCGGGTCGCAGTATTTT. The V and J genes are TRBV12-3 or TRBV12-4 and TRBJ2-3; D unclear. V lost 6 bases and J 10 bases, leaving 11 bases between the germline ends. The CDR3 is made up of 11 amino acids.

At least ten counts were recorded for this clonotype. This chain links TRBV12-3 or TRBV12-4 with TRBJ2-7, with 8 bases matching TRBD2. The CDR3 totals 14 residues. The ends lost 11 bases at V and 0 bases at J; junction bases unmatched: 9. Written as DNA, the CDR3 is TGTGCCCGCCCTTGCGCGGGAGGCTCCTACGAGCAGTACTTC. Amino acid sequence: CARPCAGGSYEQYF.

This clonotype appeared a few times. The chain couples TRBV7-6 to TRBJ2-5; 11 nucleotides match TRBD1. Germline trimming cut 3 bases from V and 2 bases from J; bases unmatched to any gene: 11. This CDR3 contains 18 residues. Germline CDR1 reads SGHVS; CDR2 reads FNYEAQ. CDR3 residues: CASSFPPSDRGRQETQYF. The CDR3 coding sequence is TGTGCCAGCAGCTTTCCCCCCTCGGACAGGGGGCGGCAAGAGACCCAGTACTTC.

This clonotype came up many times. The V call is TRBV7-9, the J call TRBJ1-2, with D uncertain. V lost 4 bases and J lost 4, with 13 bases in between. Germline V lookup: CDR1 SEHNR, CDR2 FQNEAQ (reference sequence). The CDR3 is 14 amino acids. In nucleotides, the CDR3 is TGTGCCAGCAGCTCCCCCGAAGAGCTCTATGGCTACACCTTC. It translates to CASSSPEELYGYTF.

V usage is TRBV20-1 and J usage is TRBJ2-3; D perhaps matches TRBD1 (5 bases). Trimming cost V 6 bases and J 5 bases, with 21 bases left between them. There are 15 residues in the CDR3. Germline-derived CDR1 and CDR2 are DFQATT and SNEGSKA (reference sequence). CDR3 in DNA: TGCAGTGCCCCCCCATGGGCCCAAGGGGTAGATACGCAGTATTTT. It specifies CSAPPWAQGVDTQYF.

V and J are TRBV29-1 and TRBJ2-3; D is uncertain. The CDR3 consists of 15 residues. Trimming shortened V by 1 base and J by 2 bases, and 13 bases separated the two germline ends. Germline CDR1 is SQVTM and CDR2 is ANQGSEA. The CDR3 region has the DNA TGCAGCGTTGAAGGGGCCACGGCCAACACAGATACGCAGTATTTT. It is translated as CSVEGATANTDTQYF.

This clonotype was detected only a few times. This chain links TRBV5-6 with TRBJ2-2; no clear D gene. The germline CDR1 and CDR2 sequences are SGHDT and YYEEEE. V was trimmed by 2 bases and J by 6 bases, leaving 8 bases between them. CDR3 length: 13 amino acids. The CDR3 nucleotides are TGTGCCAGCAGCTTTAGGGAAGCCGGGGAGCTGTTTTTT. It yields the protein CASSFREAGELFF.

Only one count was recorded for this clonotype. This chain connects TRBV5-5 to TRBJ2-5; D unresolved. From germline, CDR1 is SGHKS and CDR2 YYEKEE (reference sequence). V was pared by 4 bases and J by 4 bases, with 17 bases between. CDR3 length: 15 amino acids. CDR3 in amino acids: CASSHGLPWGETQYF. CDR3 DNA: TGTGCCAGCAGCCACGGGCTCCCCTGGGGAGAGACCCAGTACTTC.

There are many counts of this clonotype. The chain combines TRBV29-1 with TRBJ2-7, with a possible D match to TRBD2 (5 bases). This CDR3 is built from 11 residues. V was shortened by 7 bases and J by 3 bases, with 10 bases between the two germline ends. Per germline, CDR1 SQVTM and CDR2 ANQGSEA. The CDR3 DNA is TGCAGCGCCGGCCGGGACTACGAGCAGTACTTC. This translates into CSAGRDYEQYF.

The J gene is TRBJ2-4, the V gene TRBV6-2 or TRBV6-3; no clear D. CDR1 is MNHEY, CDR2 SVGEGT, per germline. V lost 0 bases and J lost 3, with 15 bases in between. The CDR3 has 17 residues. The CDR3 loop reads CASSYSRQTSFKNIQYF. DNA of the CDR3: TGTGCCAGCAGTTACTCGAGGCAGACTTCCTTCAAAAACATTCAGTACTTC.

This clonotype was detected many times. The V gene is TRBV2, the J gene TRBJ2-1; D may be TRBD1 (5 bases). Deletions cut 8 bases from V and 15 bases from J, with 17 bases between. CDR1 is SNHLY and CDR2 is FYNNEI in the germline V gene. The CDR3 contains 11 residues. CDR3 protein: CASPPLDNGFF. CDR3 nucleotides: TGTGCCAGCCCCCCGCTGGACAATGGGTTCTTC.

This clonotype was recorded at least ten times. V is TRBV6-5 and J is TRBJ2-1, with 8 bases identical to TRBD1. The CDR3 runs to 14 residues. The V and J ends lost 4 bases and 3 bases, in that order; junction bases with no gene match: 2. Germline CDR1 and CDR2: MNHEY and SVGAGI. CDR3 region: CASSSQGGYNEQFF. CDR3 DNA sequence: TGTGCCAGCAGTTCACAGGGGGGCTACAATGAGCAGTTCTTC.

In this sample, this clonotype turned up a few times. V and J are TRBV10-3 and TRBJ2-5; TRBD2 agrees at 8 bases. There are 15 residues in the CDR3. V gave up 4 bases and J gave up 3 bases; unmatched junction bases: 7. Germline V lookup: CDR1 ENHRY, CDR2 SYGVKD. The CDR3 spells CAISAGGLREETQYF. CDR3 bases: TGTGCCATCAGTGCGGGGGGGCTCCGGGAAGAGACCCAGTACTTC.

This clonotype was counted at least ten times. V gene TRBV4-1 combines with J gene TRBJ2-7; D might be TRBD1 (6 bases). With 2 bases removed from V and 1 base from J, the gap between germline ends came to 12 bases. The CDR3 has 15 amino acids. Germline V gene lookup returns CDR1 MGHRA and CDR2 YSYEKL. CDR3 loop: CASSQTQGWSYEQYF. The CDR3 DNA reads TGCGCCAGCAGCCAAACACAGGGCTGGTCCTACGAGCAGTACTTC.

In its sample, this clonotype was seen a few times. DNA for the CDR3: TGTGCCAGCAGCTCCGATAGCGGGAGCTCCTACGAGCAGTACTTC. This encodes CASSSDSGSSYEQYF. The chain has TRBV7-2 and TRBJ2-7; 9 bases match TRBD2. This CDR3 spans 15 amino acids. The V gene's germline CDR1 is SGHTA and CDR2 FQGNSA. J lost 0 bases, V lost 4 bases, and 4 bases had no gene match.

J is TRBJ2-2 and V is TRBV7-8; unclear D gene. The germline CDR1 and CDR2 sequences are SGHVS and FQNEAQ. The length of the CDR3 is 15 residues. V was shortened by 1 base and J by 3 bases, with 9 bases between the two germline ends. The DNA of the CDR3 is TGTGCCAGCAGCTTAGATAGGTCCTACACCGGGGAGCTGTTTTTT. It codes for CASSLDRSYTGELFF.

Ten or more counts support this clonotype. Here the CDR3 reads CSAAGTGGADTQYF. The CDR3 bases are TGCAGTGCCGCCGGGACAGGGGGCGCAGATACGCAGTATTTT. The chain recombines TRBV20-1 with TRBJ2-3; 12 nucleotides line up with TRBD1. This CDR3 contains 14 residues. Losses at the gene ends were 6 bases for V and 4 bases for J; bases not matched to a gene: 5. The germline V gene has CDR1 DFQATT and CDR2 SNEGSKA (reference sequence).

The V call is TRBV18, the J call TRBJ1-1; a possible D gene is TRBD1 (6 bases). This CDR3 is 15 amino acids long. CDR1 and CDR2 from the germline V gene are KGHSH and LQKENI. Trimming removed 3 bases from V and 4 bases from J, with 15 bases in between. Here the CDR3 reads CASSPPGDWATEAFF. Written as DNA, the CDR3 is TGTGCCAGCTCACCTCCAGGGGATTGGGCCACTGAAGCTTTCTTT.

The chain recombines TRBV20-1 with TRBJ1-3; D not certain. Germline V lookup: CDR1 DFQATT, CDR2 SNEGSKA (reference sequence). The CDR3 consists of 15 residues. Trimming pared 6 bases from V and 0 bases from J, leaving 15 bases between. Here the CDR3 DNA reads TGCAGTGCCCTCCATTCCGCCAACTCTGGAAACACCATATATTTT. Protein: CSALHSANSGNTIYF.